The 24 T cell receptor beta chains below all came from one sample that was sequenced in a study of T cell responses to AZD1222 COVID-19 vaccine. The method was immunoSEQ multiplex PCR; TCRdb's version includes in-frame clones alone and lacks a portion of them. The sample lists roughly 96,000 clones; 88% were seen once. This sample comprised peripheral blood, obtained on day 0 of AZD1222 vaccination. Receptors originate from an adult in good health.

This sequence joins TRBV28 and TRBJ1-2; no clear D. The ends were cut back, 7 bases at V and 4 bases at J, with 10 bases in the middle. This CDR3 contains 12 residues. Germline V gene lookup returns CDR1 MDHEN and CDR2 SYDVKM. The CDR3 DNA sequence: TGTGCCAGCACCGCGGACCTCTATGGCTACACCTTC. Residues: CASTADLYGYTF.

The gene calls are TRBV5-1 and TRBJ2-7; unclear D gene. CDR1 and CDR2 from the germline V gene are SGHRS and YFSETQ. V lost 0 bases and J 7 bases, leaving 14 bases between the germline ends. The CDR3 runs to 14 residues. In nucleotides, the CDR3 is TGCGCCAGCAGCTTGGTACCCGCGCTTGGGGAGCAGTACTTC. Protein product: CASSLVPALGEQYF.

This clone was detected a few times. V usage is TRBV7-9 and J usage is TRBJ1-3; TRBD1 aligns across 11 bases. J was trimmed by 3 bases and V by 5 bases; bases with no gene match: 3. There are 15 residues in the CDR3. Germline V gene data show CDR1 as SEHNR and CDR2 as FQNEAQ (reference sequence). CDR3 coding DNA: TGTGCCAGCAGCCCCGGGACAGGGGGTGGAAACACCATATATTTT. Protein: CASSPGTGGGNTIYF.

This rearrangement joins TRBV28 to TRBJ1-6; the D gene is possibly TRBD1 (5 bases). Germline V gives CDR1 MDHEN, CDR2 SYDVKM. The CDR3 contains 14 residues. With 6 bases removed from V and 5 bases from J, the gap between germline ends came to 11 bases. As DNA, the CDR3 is TGTGCCAGCAGGGACCAGGGTCATAATTCACCCCTCCACTTT. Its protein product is CASRDQGHNSPLHF.

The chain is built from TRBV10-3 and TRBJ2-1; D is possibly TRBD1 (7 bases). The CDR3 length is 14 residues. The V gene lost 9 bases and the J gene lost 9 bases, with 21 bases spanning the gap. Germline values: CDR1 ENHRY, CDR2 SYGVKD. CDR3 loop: CAIMDRSGVTEQFF. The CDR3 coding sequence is TGTGCCATTATGGACAGGTCGGGGGTTACTGAGCAGTTCTTC.

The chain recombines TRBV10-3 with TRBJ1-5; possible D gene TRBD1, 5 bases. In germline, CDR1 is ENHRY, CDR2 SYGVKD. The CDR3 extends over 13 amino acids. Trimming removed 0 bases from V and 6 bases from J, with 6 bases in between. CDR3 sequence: CAISESQGQPQHF. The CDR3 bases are TGTGCCATCAGTGAGTCCCAGGGTCAGCCCCAGCATTTT.

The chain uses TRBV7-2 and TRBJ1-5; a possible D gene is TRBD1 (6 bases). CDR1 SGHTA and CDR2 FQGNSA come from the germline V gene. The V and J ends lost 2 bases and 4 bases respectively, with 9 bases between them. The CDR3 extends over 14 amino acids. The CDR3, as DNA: TGTGCCAGCAGCTTACGGGGGCTGAATCAGCCCCAGCATTTT. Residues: CASSLRGLNQPQHF.

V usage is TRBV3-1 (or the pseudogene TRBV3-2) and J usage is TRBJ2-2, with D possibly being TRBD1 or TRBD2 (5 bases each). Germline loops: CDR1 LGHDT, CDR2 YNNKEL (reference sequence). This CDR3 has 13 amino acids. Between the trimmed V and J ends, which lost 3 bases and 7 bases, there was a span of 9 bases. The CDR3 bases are TGTGCCAGCAGCCATGGGACGGGCGGGGAGCTGTTTTTT. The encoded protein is CASSHGTGGELFF.

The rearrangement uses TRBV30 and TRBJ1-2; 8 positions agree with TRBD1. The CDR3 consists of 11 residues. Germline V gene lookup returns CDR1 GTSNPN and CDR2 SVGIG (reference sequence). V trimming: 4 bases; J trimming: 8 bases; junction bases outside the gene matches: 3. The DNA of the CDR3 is TGTGCCTGGACAGGGGGCCAGGGCTACACCTTC. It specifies CAWTGGQGYTF.

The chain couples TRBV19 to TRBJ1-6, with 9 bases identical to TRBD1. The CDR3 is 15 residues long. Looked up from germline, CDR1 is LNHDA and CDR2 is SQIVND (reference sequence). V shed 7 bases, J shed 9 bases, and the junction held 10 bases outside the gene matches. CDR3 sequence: CASTHTGTGTSPLHF. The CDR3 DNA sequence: TGTGCCAGTACCCATACCGGGACAGGGACTTCACCCCTCCACTTT.

The CDR3 spells CSVLQGAEQYF. The CDR3 nucleotides are TGCAGCGTCTTACAGGGGGCTGAGCAGTACTTC. V usage is TRBV29-1 and J usage is TRBJ2-7; 9 bases are shared with TRBD1. The CDR3 has 11 residues. The V gene's germline CDR1 is SQVTM and CDR2 ANQGSEA. After removal of 6 bases from V and 7 bases from J, the junction contained 4 bases not matched to a gene.

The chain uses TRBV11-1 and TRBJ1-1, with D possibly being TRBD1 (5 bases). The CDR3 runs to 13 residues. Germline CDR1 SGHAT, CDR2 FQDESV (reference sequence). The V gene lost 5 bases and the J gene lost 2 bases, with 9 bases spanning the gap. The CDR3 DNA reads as TGTGCCAGCAGCATGACAGCTAACACTGAAGCTTTCTTT. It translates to CASSMTANTEAFF.

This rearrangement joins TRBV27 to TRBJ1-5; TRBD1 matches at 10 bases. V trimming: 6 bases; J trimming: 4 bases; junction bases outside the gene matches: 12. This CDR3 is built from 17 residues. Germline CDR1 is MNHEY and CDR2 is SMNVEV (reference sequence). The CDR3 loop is CASRETGGASGNQPQHF. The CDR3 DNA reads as TGTGCCAGCAGGGAGACAGGGGGCGCCTCGGGGAATCAGCCCCAGCATTTT.

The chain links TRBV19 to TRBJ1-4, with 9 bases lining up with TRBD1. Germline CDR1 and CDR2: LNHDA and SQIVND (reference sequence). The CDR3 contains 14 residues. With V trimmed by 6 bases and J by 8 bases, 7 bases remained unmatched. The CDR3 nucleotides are TGTGCCAGTAGGGTACAGGGGGCCGAAGAAAAACTGTTTTTT. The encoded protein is CASRVQGAEEKLFF.

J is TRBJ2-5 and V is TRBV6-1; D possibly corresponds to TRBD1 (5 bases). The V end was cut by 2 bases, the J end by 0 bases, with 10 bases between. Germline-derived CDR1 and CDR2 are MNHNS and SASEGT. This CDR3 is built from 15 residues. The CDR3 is CASSEQTGHQETQYF. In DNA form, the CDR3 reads TGTGCCAGCAGTGAACAAACAGGCCACCAAGAGACCCAGTACTTC.

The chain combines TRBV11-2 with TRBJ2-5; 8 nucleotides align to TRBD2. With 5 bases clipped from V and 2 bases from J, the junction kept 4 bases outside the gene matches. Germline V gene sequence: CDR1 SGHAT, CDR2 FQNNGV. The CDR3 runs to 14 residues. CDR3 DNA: TGTGCCAGCAGCCATAGCGGGGAGCAAGAGACCCAGTACTTC. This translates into CASSHSGEQETQYF.

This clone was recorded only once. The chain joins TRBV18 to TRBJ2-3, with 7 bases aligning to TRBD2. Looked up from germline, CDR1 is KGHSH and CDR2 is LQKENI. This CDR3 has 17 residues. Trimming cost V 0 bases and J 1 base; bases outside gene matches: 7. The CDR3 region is CASSPPRAGLRTDTQYF. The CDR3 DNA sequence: TGTGCCAGCTCACCACCGCGAGCGGGATTACGCACAGATACGCAGTATTTT.

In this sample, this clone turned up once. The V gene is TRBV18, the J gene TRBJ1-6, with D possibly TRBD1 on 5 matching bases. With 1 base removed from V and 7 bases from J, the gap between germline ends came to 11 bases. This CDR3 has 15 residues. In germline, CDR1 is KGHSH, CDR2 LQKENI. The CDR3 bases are TGTGCCAGCTCACCACAGGGGAGTCAAAATTCACCCCTCCACTTT. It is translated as CASSPQGSQNSPLHF.

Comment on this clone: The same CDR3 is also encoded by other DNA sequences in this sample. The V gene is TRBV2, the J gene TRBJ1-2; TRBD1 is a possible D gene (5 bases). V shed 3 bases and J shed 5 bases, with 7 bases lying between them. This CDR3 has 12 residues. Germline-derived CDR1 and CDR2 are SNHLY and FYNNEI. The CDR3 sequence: CASSERGYGYTF. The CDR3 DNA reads TGTGCCAGCAGTGAGAGGGGTTATGGCTACACCTTC.

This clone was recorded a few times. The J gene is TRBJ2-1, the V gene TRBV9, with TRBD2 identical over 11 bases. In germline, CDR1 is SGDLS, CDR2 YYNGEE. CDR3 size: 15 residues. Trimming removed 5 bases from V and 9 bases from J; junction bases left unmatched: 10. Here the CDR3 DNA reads TGTGCCAGCAGTTCGACCGGGACTAGCGGAGGTGAGCAGTTCTTC. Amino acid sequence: CASSSTGTSGGEQFF.

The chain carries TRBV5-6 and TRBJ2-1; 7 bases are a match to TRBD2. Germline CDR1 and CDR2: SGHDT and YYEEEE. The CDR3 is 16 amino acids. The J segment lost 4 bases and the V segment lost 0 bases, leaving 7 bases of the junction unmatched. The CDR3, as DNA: TGTGCCAGCAGCTTGGGGGCTAGCGGAGTTTACAATGAGCAGTTCTTC. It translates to CASSLGASGVYNEQFF. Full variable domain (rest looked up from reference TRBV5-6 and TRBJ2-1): DAGVTQSPTHLIKTRGQQVTLRCSPKSGHDTVSWYQQALGQGPQFIFQYYEEEERQRGNFPDRFSGHQFPNYSSELNVNALLLGDSALYLCASSLGASGVYNEQFFGPGTRLTVL.

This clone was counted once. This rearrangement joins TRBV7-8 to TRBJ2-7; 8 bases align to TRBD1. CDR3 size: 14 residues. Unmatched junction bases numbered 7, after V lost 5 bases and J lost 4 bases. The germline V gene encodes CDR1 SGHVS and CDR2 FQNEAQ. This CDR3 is CASSTGQGLYEQYF. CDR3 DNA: TGTGCCAGCAGCACCGGACAGGGTTTATACGAGCAGTACTTC. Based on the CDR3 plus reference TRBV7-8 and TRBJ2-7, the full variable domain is GAGVSQSPRYKVAKRGQDVALRCDPISGHVSLFWYQQALGQGPEFLTYFQNEAQLDKSGLPSDRFFAERPEGSVSTLKIQRTQQEDSAVYLCASSTGQGLYEQYFGPGTRLTVT.

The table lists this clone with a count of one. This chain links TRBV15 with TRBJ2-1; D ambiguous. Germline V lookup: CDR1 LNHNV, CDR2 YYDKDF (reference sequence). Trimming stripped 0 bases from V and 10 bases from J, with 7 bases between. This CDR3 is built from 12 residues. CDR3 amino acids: CATSREVGEQFF. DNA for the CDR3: TGTGCCACCAGCAGAGAAGTTGGGGAGCAGTTCTTC.

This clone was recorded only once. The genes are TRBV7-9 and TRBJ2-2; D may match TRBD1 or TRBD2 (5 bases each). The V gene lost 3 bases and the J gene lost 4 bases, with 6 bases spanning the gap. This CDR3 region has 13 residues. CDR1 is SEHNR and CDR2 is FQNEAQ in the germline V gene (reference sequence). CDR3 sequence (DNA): TGTGCCAGCAGCTTGAGGGGCACCGGGGAGCTGTTTTTT. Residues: CASSLRGTGELFF.